The TCR beta chain under discussion was sequenced for a study of blood T cell repertoires in COVID-19. CDR1 and CDR2 (germline): SGHAT, FQNNGV. The CDR3 sequence is 15 residues long. The ends lost 5 bases at V and 9 bases at J; junction bases unmatched: 14. Recruits, aged roughly 18 to 89 years, lived in 24 US areas. Among Cohort 3 donors, those recovered had two negative PCRs, clearance, or symptom resolution. Authors' methods: Using reference gene primer amplification, nucleated cell counts were estimated. Produced via immunoSEQ multiplex PCR; TCRdb's table is partial and in-frame only. D and trimming were read from the DNA, whereas the V and J calls and clone size are those reported in that table. The sample yields about 180,000 clones, more than 70% seen once.

This TCR came from a woman in her 30s who had recovered from COVID-19. The specimen sequenced was PBMCs or T cells enriched from blood (not recorded which). V and J are TRBV11-2 and TRBJ2-7; 9 nucleotides match TRBD2. The CDR3 is CASSTGLAVIKGQYF. CDR3 DNA: TGTGCCAGCAGCACGGGACTAGCTGTTATAAAGGGGCAGTACTTC.